A selection of T cell receptor beta chains follows, all from one sample in a study of human T cells and chemical hapten exposure. TCRdb re-analysed the RACE reads in MiXCR, keeping a single row per CDR3 protein. The sample holds roughly 100,000 distinct CDR3 sequences, approximately 9.9% seen once. The specimen was whole blood, collected in connection with sensitization to the hapten diphenylcyclopropenone (DPC). All receptors derive from a woman between 40 and 50 years old with alopecia areata. Some clones in this sample may be carry-over from other donors' samples. The CDR3 runs from the conserved cysteine through the conserved F or W. The D gene is left open where the match is weak. Clone size appears in some rows only: once, few, many, or a class for an expanded clone.

TRBJ2-1 | . | TRBV7-9 | many | TGTGCCAGCACCCCTTGGGAGTTCTTC | CASTPWEFF
TRBJ1-1 | . | TRBV29-1 | few | TGCAGCTCCTCGAACACTGAAGCTTTCTTT | CSSSNTEAFF
TRBJ1-5 | . | TRBV6-2/TRBV6-3 | many | TGTGCCAGCAGTCACCCCGTCTGGGCGGTGGGGAATCAGCCCCAGCATTTT | CASSHPVWAVGNQPQHF
TRBJ1-4 | . | TRBV7-2 | many | TGTGCCAGCAGCTTAGGGAGCGGAAAACTGTTTTTT | CASSLGSGKLFF
TRBJ2-3 | . | TRBV7-2 | few | TGTGCCAGCAGCTTAGGGCTATCCCCCGATACGCAGTATTTT | CASSLGLSPDTQYF
TRBJ2-7 | TRBD1 | TRBV7-6 | . | TGTGCCAGCAGCCCCCACCCGCTCAGGACAGGGGAAAACGAGCAGTACTTC | CASSPHPLRTGENEQYF
TRBJ2-5 | TRBD1 | TRBV7-9 | few | TGTGCCAGCAGCATGGTAGGACAGGGGCGCGAGACCCAGTACTTC | CASSMVGQGRETQYF
TRBJ2-7 | . | TRBV28 | . | TGTGCCAGCTTTGCCGGGCCCCTGGAGGGCGAGCAGTACTTC | CASFAGPLEGEQYF
TRBJ2-2 | . | TRBV7-2 | few | TGTGCCAGCAGCTTAGTCGGGGGCCTCGCCGGGGAGCTGTTTTTT | CASSLVGGLAGELFF
TRBJ1-3 | . | TRBV6-5 | few | TGTGCCAGCAGTCTCAGCCTCTCTGGAAACACCATATATTTT | CASSLSLSGNTIYF
TRBJ2-3 | . | TRBV2 | few | TGTGCCAGCAGACTATATCCAGATACGCAGTATTTT | CASRLYPDTQYF
TRBJ1-4 | . | TRBV5-1 | . | TGCGCCAGCAGCCTGAGGGGGGTCTCTAATGAAAAACTGTTTTTT | CASSLRGVSNEKLFF
TRBJ2-1 | TRBD1 | TRBV27 | many | TGTGCCAGCAGTACTCGTTCCGGGACAGGGTTGTATGAGCAGTTCTTC | CASSTRSGTGLYEQFF
TRBJ1-6 | . | TRBV9 | . | TGTGCCAGCAGCCCCTCCGGGGTCACCAATTCACCCCTCCACTTT | CASSPSGVTNSPLHF
TRBJ2-7 | . | TRBV20-1 | . | TGCAGTGCTAGAGACAGGGCCTACGAGCAGTACTTC | CSARDRAYEQYF
TRBJ2-2 | . | TRBV6-6 | few | TGTGCCAGCAGTTACTTGGGGGCTGGCACCGGGGAGCTGTTTTTT | CASSYLGAGTGELFF
TRBJ1-5 | TRBD1 | TRBV7-8 | . | TGTGCCAGCAGCTTAAGACAGGGAGTTAGCAATCAGCCCCAGCATTTT | CASSLRQGVSNQPQHF
TRBJ2-6 | . | TRBV5-1 | few | TGCGCCAGCAGCTTGTCAGGCAGACCCTCTGGGGCCAACGTCCTGACTTTC | CASSLSGRPSGANVLTF
TRBJ2-3 | TRBD1 | TRBV30 | few | TGTGCCTGGAGTAGGGACAGAAAAGCTACGCAGTATTTT | CAWSRDRKATQYF
TRBJ2-7 | . | TRBV20-1 | . | TGCAGTGCTAGAGTAATCGGGGTAGCCTACGAGCAGTACTTC | CSARVIGVAYEQYF
TRBJ1-5 | . | TRBV29-1 | . | TGCAGCGTCCAGGGTAGCAATCAGCCCCAGCATTTT | CSVQGSNQPQHF
TRBJ1-4 | . | TRBV12-3/TRBV12-4 | . | TGTGCCAGCAGTTACACACGAATGGGTGAAAAACTGTTTTTT | CASSYTRMGEKLFF
TRBJ2-1 | TRBD2 | TRBV4-3 | . | TGCGCCAGCAGCCAAATCCAGCGGGAGATCAATGAGCAGTTCTTC | CASSQIQREINEQFF
TRBJ2-1 | TRBD1 | TRBV12-3/TRBV12-4 | many | TGTGCCAGCAGTTTGGTAGGGGGCGCCCAGAATGAGCAGTTCTTC | CASSLVGGAQNEQFF
TRBJ1-1 | . | TRBV5-1 | many | TGCGCCAGCAGCCATAATGGGGGTTCCACTGAAGCTTTCTTT | CASSHNGGSTEAFF